Given below is one T cell receptor (beta chain) in context. The antigen it binds to is not known. Base qualities are not recorded, but no much larger clone differs from it by a single base. The sample is drawn from a study of pediatric ulcerative colitis (dated by TCRdb to between 2018 and 2021). Concerning the study at large: Among the ulcerative colitis patients, several had pancolitis and two had left-sided colitis, and histology in every patient was consistent with ulcerative colitis. From under ten newly diagnosed, treatment-naive pediatric ulcerative colitis patients and a handful of non-IBD control children, paired blood and rectal samples were collected. The Pediatric Ulcerative Colitis Activity Index classified a couple of patients as having mild disease, four as having moderate disease and three as having acute severe colitis.

CDR1 SGHRS and CDR2 YFSETQ were looked up in the germline V gene. The CDR3, from cysteine to phenylalanine, totals 15 residues. Just the 45-base CDR3 DNA is kept, in frame starting at base 1. The V end gives up 4 bases and the J end 7 bases, leaving 10 bases in the junction not matched to a gene. Using the immunoSEQ TRB Survey service, rearranged CDR3 beta regions were amplified from genomic DNA with multiplex V and J primers. Survey-level sequencing depth of up to 500,000 reads per sample was used to keep depth equal across samples. The libraries were purified and pooled, then sequenced using Illumina technology. The original pipeline was this. Productive clonality, sample overlap, pairwise scatters, CDR3 beta length, V/D/J gene usage and productiveness were all assessed with the immunoSEQ online tools. Calculated diversity was defined as the number of unique rearrangements divided by total templates times 100, and Shannon and Simpson indices were additionally computed. For principal component analysis, Z-score normalized data were analyzed with the R prcomp function and the ggbiplot package. Blood-rectal clonal overlap within each subject was quantified with Morisita's index. This is the immuneACCESS table as TCRdb keeps it, with only in-frame sequences that have V and J called. A part of the clones is gone; compared with another copy, unresolved V genes explain less than half, and the rest is unexplained. V and J calls plus clone size are reproduced from that table; the DNA served to infer D and trimming. The table for this sample lists around 64,000 clones; 77% of them were counted only once. The ten top clones hold around 5.2% of the sample.

Before the diagnostic colonoscopy, none of the ulcerative colitis patients had been given immunosuppressive medication. Blood was sampled at the same time as the colonoscopy. The Wizard kit (Promega) was used to extract genomic DNA from blood and intestinal samples. General conclusions and limits of the study: Autologous blood-rectal clonal overlap was significantly higher in ulcerative colitis patients than in controls, suggesting increased T cell trafficking to inflamed tissue. Two rectal CDR3 clonotypes turned up in every ulcerative colitis patient but in none of the controls. Features of the rectal repertoire distinguished controls, mild-moderate colitis patients and acute severe colitis patients, and in acute severe colitis, rectal diversity was reduced because of clonal expansions. For technical reasons, blood samples from a couple of patients gave substantially fewer templates, and these samples were excluded from the blood-rectal overlap analysis. Repertoires were derived from total lymphocyte DNA, so rare subsets such as regulatory T cells may have patterns not reflected. Only a few individuals were included in the healthy control group, which was small.

The sequencing sample was made of blood. This sequence uses TRBV5-1 and TRBJ2-1; the junction holds 8 bases that match TRBD2. The clonotype originates from a boy aged 5-17 years with moderate ulcerative colitis. The CDR3 protein: CASSQGAGGENEQFF. The DNA is as follows: TGCGCCAGCAGCCAGGGCGCGGGGGGCGAAAATGAGCAGTTCTTC.